The rows below give T cell receptor beta chains drawn from one sample of a study of response to subunit inactivated influenza vaccine. TCRdb used MiXCR to reprocess the RT-PCR reads, holding one entry per CDR3 protein. This table has a few hundred thousand distinct CDR3 sequences, 14% appearing once. The sample in question was PBMCs from blood, obtained 11 to 12 days after vaccination. The origin of the receptors is a man in his forties or fifties who received an inactivated influenza vaccine. Each CDR3 is given with its conserved first and last residue. The D gene is left open where the match is weak. Not all rows give a size; the values are once, few, many and, for expanded clones, a class.

D gene	V gene	clone size	J gene	CDR3 DNA	CDR3 protein
TRBD1	TRBV10-3	few	TRBJ1-5	TGTGCCATCAGTTCCCAGGGGGATCAACCCCAGCATTTT	CAISSQGDQPQHF
.	TRBV7-2	many	TRBJ2-5	TGTGCCAGCAGCTTAACGGGAGAGGTAGAGACCCAGTACTTC	CASSLTGEVETQYF
TRBD1	TRBV15	.	TRBJ2-1	TGTGCCACCAGCAGGACGACAGGGTGGGGGAACAATGAGCAGTTCTTC	CATSRTTGWGNNEQFF
.	TRBV5-1	few	TRBJ2-6	TGCGCCAGTGCCTCAGGGACAGGGGCCAACGTCCTGACTTTC	CASASGTGANVLTF
.	TRBV28	few	TRBJ1-2	TGTGCCAGCAGTTTATCGGGTGGCTACACCTTC	CASSLSGGYTF
.	TRBV27	.	TRBJ2-7	TGTGCCAGCAGTTTATCCCGAGGGGCCGAGCAGTACTTC	CASSLSRGAEQYF
.	TRBV7-2	.	TRBJ1-3	TGTGCCAGCAGCCCTGGGTTCGATGGAAACACCATATATTTT	CASSPGFDGNTIYF
.	TRBV7-2	few	TRBJ2-3	TGTGCCAGCAGCTTAGCTTTGGGGGGCAGGTTAGATACGCAGTATTTT	CASSLALGGRLDTQYF
TRBD2	TRBV25-1	.	TRBJ2-7	TGTGCCAGCAGGGATAATAGCGGGGGCACCTACGAGCAGTACTTC	CASRDNSGGTYEQYF
TRBD1	TRBV28	.	TRBJ2-5	TGTGCCAGCAGAACCGGGACAGGGGTTTTAGAGACCCAGTACTTC	CASRTGTGVLETQYF
TRBD2	TRBV20-1	once	TRBJ2-7	TGCAGTGCTAGGCCGGGGACTACCTACGAGCAGTACTTC	CSARPGTTYEQYF
.	TRBV6-4	few	TRBJ2-7	TGTGCCAGCACCGCAGGACCGTTTTCCTACGAGCAGTACTTC	CASTAGPFSYEQYF
TRBD2	TRBV2	few	TRBJ2-1	TGTGCCAGCCTAGCGGGGGGGCGAGGGTACAATGAGCAGTTCTTC	CASLAGGRGYNEQFF
TRBD1	TRBV28	few	TRBJ2-5	TGTGCCAGCACCTCGGACAGGCAAGAGACCCAGTACTTC	CASTSDRQETQYF